This T cell receptor (beta chain) emerged from a study of T cell responses to AZD1222 COVID-19 vaccine (dated by TCRdb to about 2021). Broadly, across the study: AZD1222 recipients with second doses at about 4 weeks or about 12 weeks were pooled, because spike-specific TCR depth and breadth did not differ between schedules. A total of just over 230 trial participants underwent TCR sequencing, of whom 207 received two doses of AZD1222 and about 26 received two doses of the MenACWY control vaccine. Trial participants were enrolled by age into subgroups of 18-55, 56-69 and 70-plus years, and about 150, 27 and 61 TCR-sequenced participants, respectively, were included in these subgroups.

Germline trimming: 1 base from V, 3 bases from J; junction bases outside gene matches: 1. Reading the germline V gene gives CDR1 SNHLY and CDR2 FYNNEI. Counted from cysteine to phenylalanine, this CDR3 has 14 amino acids. The entry retains the CDR3 DNA only, 42 bases that are in frame from base 1. What the time point label conveys for this sample: baseline before first vaccination. Vaccinee samples came from UK trials COV001 and COV002, including a single-blind randomized controlled phase 2/3 trial of AZD1222 (ChAdOx1 nCoV-19) in healthy adults. For TCRbeta chain sequencing, PBMC samples were collected from trial participants at day 0 and at day 28 after the second dose. Details on this clone: Which antigen it targets is not known. Base qualities were left out, and no much larger clone turns up one base away.

General findings and caveats noted by the study authors: Because no day 14 peak-response samples were available, repertoires were characterized only after the peak T cell response. The vaccine-associated CD4 TCRs covered the entire spike protein, and the dominant responses fell in regions 160-218 and 743-854. In the small 56-69-year group, the increase in depth fell short of significance, most likely because of low power. After two AZD1222 doses, both the breadth and the depth of spike-specific TCRs were significantly higher than at day 0 and than in MenACWY recipients. Conclusions about previously exposed vaccinees are limited, since just five to seven AZD1222 recipients were seropositive for SARS-CoV-2 at baseline. Epitopes outside the regions mutated in the B.1.351 and B.1.1.7 variants were reportedly recognized by nearly half of the unique spike-specific TCRs. Most participants were white British and females outnumbered males, and the authors suggested that clonal diversity may have been underestimated.

The CDR3 regions of human TCRbeta chains were analyzed by immunosequencing. Turning to the authors' computational methods: Repertoire TCRs were matched against a reference library of SARS-CoV-2-specific TCRs generated with the MIRA antigen-specificity platform. Breadth was defined as the fraction of unique TCRs that were SARS-CoV-2-associated, and depth was defined as the fraction of total T cells that were SARS-CoV-2-associated. Using the MIRA data, each spike-specific TCR was mapped to the spike region that the TCR reacts to and placed in a CD4 or CD8 class. Log10-transformed breadth and depth values were compared by one-way ANOVA with Sidak's multiple comparisons tests. As stored in TCRdb, this immuneACCESS dataset retains in-frame rearrangements with V and J assigned. A fraction of the clones does not appear; measured against another copy, unresolved V genes explain less than half of the discrepancy, and the remainder lacks a known reason. That table gives V, J and clone size, and the DNA gave D and trimming. This sample has 75,000 to 100,000 clones in its table, and roughly 84% of those were observed once. Jointly, the top ten make up 2.5% to 3.5% of the sample.

The sample consisted of peripheral blood, taken on day 0 of AZD1222 vaccination. The sequence derives from an adult in good health. The rearranged chain carries TRBV2 and TRBJ2-7; a stretch of 9 junction bases matches TRBD2. The CDR3 region has the sequence CASSEVAGVYEQYF. Here is the DNA: TGTGCCAGCAGTGAAGTAGCGGGGGTCTACGAGCAGTACTTC.